The 13 T cell receptor beta chains listed next were all sequenced from one sample in a study of blood T cell repertoires in COVID-19. TCRdb keeps only in-frame clones here, not all; method: immunoSEQ multiplex PCR. The sample holds 390,000 or so clones; roughly 88% are singletons and the top ten take under 1.5%. Source material: peripheral blood. The receptors here all came from a woman in her 30s with active or convalescent COVID-19.

This clone was seen just once. This chain joins TRBV6-5 and TRBJ1-6; tentative D call: TRBD1 (5 bases). V was pared by 2 bases and J by 9 bases, with 8 bases between. The CDR3 length is 13 residues. Germline CDR1 reads MNHEY; CDR2 reads SVGAGI. This CDR3 reads CASSYRGGSPLHF. The DNA for the CDR3 is TGTGCCAGCAGTTACCGGGGGGGTTCACCCCTCCACTTT.

The chain links TRBV2 to TRBJ1-1, with 7 nucleotides matching TRBD1. V shed 11 bases and J 6 bases; nucleotides not matched to a gene: 9. The germline gives CDR1 SNHLY, CDR2 FYNNEI. The CDR3 totals 12 residues. The CDR3, as DNA: TGTGCCGGTGAACAGGGGTCCCCTGAAGCTTTCTTT. This gives the protein CAGEQGSPEAFF.

The chain uses TRBV28 and TRBJ2-4; 11 nucleotides align to TRBD2. The germline CDR1 and CDR2 sequences are MDHEN and SYDVKM. The CDR3 sequence is 17 residues long. J gave up 8 bases and V 10 bases, and 19 bases lay outside the gene matches. The CDR3 nucleotides are TGTGCCACCCGGGGATTAACTAGCGGGAGTATAGGGGACATTCAGTACTTC. Amino acids: CATRGLTSGSIGDIQYF.

This clone was observed once. The rearrangement uses TRBV10-3 and TRBJ1-2; perhaps TRBD1 as D (6 bases). Trimming removed 5 bases from V and 4 bases from J, with 17 bases in between. The CDR3 has 15 residues. Germline V gene lookup returns CDR1 ENHRY and CDR2 SYGVKD. As DNA, the CDR3 is TGTGCCATCAGTAGCGGTTCAGGGGAGGGCTATGGCTACACCTTC. Its translation is CAISSGSGEGYGYTF.

The CDR3 loop reads CASSFAGVGSGNTIYF. CDR3 DNA: TGTGCCAGCAGCTTTGCCGGGGTCGGTTCTGGAAACACCATATATTTT. The V and J genes are TRBV7-2 and TRBJ1-3; D is undetermined. CDR1 and CDR2 from the germline V gene are SGHTA and FQGNSA. Trimming removed 3 bases from V and 1 base from J, with 13 bases in between. This CDR3 contains 16 residues.

The chain has TRBV27 and TRBJ1-4; D is perhaps TRBD1 (5 bases). The CDR3 extends over 13 amino acids. In germline, CDR1 is MNHEY, CDR2 SMNVEV (reference sequence). V was clipped by 6 bases and J by 3 bases, with 8 bases between them. The DNA for the CDR3 is TGTGCCAGCAGAGTGACAGCTAATGAAAAACTGTTTTTT. As protein: CASRVTANEKLFF.

The chain links TRBV21-1 to TRBJ1-1. TRBV21-1 is shown as a pseudogene. The length of the CDR3 is 16 residues. DNA of the CDR3: TGTGCCAGCAGCAAATATAGTCGGGGGGCTGGGACTGAAGCTTTCTTT. Translated: CASSKYSRGAGTEAFF.

The chain links TRBV5-1 to TRBJ2-2; the match to TRBD1 covers 7 bases. J lost 7 bases, V lost 0 bases, and 3 bases had no gene match. The CDR3 consists of 14 residues. CDR1 is SGHRS and CDR2 is YFSETQ in the germline V gene. Written as DNA, the CDR3 is TGCGCCAGCAGCTTGGGAGGGGGCCACGGGGAGCTGTTTTTT. It is translated as CASSLGGGHGELFF.

The chain has TRBV7-8 and TRBJ2-3; 9 bases are shared with TRBD1. The V and J ends lost 3 bases and 3 bases, in that order; junction bases with no gene match: 4. The CDR3 length is 15 residues. Per the germline V gene, CDR1 is SGHVS and CDR2 is FQNEAQ. CDR3 residues: CASSFTGGGTDTQYF. The CDR3 DNA sequence: TGTGCCAGCAGCTTCACAGGGGGCGGGACAGATACGCAGTATTTT.

The V gene is TRBV13, the J gene TRBJ2-7, with a weak D call TRBD1 (5 bases). This CDR3 region has 14 residues. Germline V CDR1 and CDR2: PRHDT, FYEKMQ (reference sequence). The V and J ends lost 4 bases and 1 base respectively, with 11 bases between them. The CDR3 spells CASSSSRVSYEQYF. For the CDR3, the DNA is TGTGCCAGCAGCTCGAGCAGGGTTTCCTACGAGCAGTACTTC. Supplemented by reference TRBV13 and TRBJ2-7, the full variable domain reads AAGVIQSPRHLIKEKRETATLKCYPIPRHDTVYWYQQGPGQDPQFLISFYEKMQSDKGSIPDRFSAQQFSDYHSELNMSSLELGDSALYFCASSSSRVSYEQYFGPGTRLTVT.

V gene TRBV19 combines with J gene TRBJ1-2; 10 bases agree with TRBD1. Trimming removed 4 bases from V and 5 bases from J; junction bases left unmatched: 4. This CDR3 contains 14 residues. In germline, CDR1 is LNHDA, CDR2 SQIVND (reference sequence). The CDR3 sequence: CASSTGTGVYGYTF. The DNA for the CDR3 is TGTGCCAGTAGTACCGGGACAGGGGTTTATGGCTACACCTTC.

This chain links TRBV7-8 with TRBJ1-4; the D gene is possibly TRBD1 (5 bases). This CDR3 spans 17 amino acids. The V gene's germline CDR1 is SGHVS and CDR2 FQNEAQ. V was shortened by 1 base and J by 0 bases, with 12 bases between the two germline ends. CDR3 sequence (DNA): TGTGCCAGCAGCTTAGGACTCGACAGTGCAACTAATGAAAAACTGTTTTTT. It yields the protein CASSLGLDSATNEKLFF.

This chain links TRBV6-4 with TRBJ2-1, with 13 bases aligning to TRBD2. V dropped 6 bases and J dropped 8; count of bases not matched to a gene: 7. Germline values: CDR1 MRHNA, CDR2 SNTAGT. This CDR3 comprises 15 residues. The CDR3 DNA reads TGTGCCAGCAGCCCCACTAGCGGGGGGGCTTATGAGCAGTTCTTC. It codes for CASSPTSGGAYEQFF.